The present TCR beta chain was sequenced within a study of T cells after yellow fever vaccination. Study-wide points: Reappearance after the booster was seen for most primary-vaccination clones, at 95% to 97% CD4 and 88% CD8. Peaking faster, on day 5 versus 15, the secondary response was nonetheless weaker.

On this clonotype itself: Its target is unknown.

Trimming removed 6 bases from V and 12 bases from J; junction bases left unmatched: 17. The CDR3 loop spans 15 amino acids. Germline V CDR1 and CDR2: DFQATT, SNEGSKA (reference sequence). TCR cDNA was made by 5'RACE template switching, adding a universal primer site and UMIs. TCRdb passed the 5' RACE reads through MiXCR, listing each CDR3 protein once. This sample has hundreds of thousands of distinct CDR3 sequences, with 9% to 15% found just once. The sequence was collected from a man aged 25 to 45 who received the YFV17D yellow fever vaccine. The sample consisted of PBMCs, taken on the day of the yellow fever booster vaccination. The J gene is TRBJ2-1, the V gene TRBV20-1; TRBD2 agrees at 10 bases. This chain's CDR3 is CSARTGLAGDWGQFF. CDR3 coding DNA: TGCAGTGCGAGGACGGGGCTAGCGGGGGACTGGGGGCAGTTCTTC.